The sequence of this T cell receptor (beta chain) was determined in a study of T cell responses to AZD1222 COVID-19 vaccine. Germline V gene sequence: CDR1 SGHDN, CDR2 FVKESK. Trimming stripped 0 bases from V and 5 bases from J, with 5 bases between. The CDR3 length is 14 residues. Note on this clone: Antigen: not known.

Clones were read by immunoSEQ multiplex PCR, and TCRdb kept only the in-frame ones, dropping some. Among 110,000 or so clones listed, about 88% were seen once. Study results and limitations: Close to half of spike-specific TCRs reportedly recognize unmutated variant regions.

The sequence came from an adult in good health. The rearrangement links TRBV14 to TRBJ1-6; no clear D gene. The specimen comprised peripheral blood, sampled on day 0 of AZD1222 vaccination. The chain's CDR3 is CASSQDMDNSPLHF. The DNA of the CDR3 is TGTGCCAGCAGCCAAGATATGGATAATTCACCCCTCCACTTT.